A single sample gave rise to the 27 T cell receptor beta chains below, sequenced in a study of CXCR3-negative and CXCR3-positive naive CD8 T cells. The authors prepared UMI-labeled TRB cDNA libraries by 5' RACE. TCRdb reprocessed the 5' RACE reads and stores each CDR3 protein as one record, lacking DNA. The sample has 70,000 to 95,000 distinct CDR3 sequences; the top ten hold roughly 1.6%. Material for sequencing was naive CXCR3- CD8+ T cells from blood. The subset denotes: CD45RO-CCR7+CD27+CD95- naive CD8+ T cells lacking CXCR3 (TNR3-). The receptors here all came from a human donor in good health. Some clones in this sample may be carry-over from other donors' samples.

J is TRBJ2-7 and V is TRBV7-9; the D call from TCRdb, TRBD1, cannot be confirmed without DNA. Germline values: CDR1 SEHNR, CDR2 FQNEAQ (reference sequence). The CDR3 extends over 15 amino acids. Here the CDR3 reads CASSLASGPGGEQYF.

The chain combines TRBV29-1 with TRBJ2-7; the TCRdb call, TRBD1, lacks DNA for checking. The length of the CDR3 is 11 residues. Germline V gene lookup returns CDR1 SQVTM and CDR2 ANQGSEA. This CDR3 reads CSVGGGDEQYF.

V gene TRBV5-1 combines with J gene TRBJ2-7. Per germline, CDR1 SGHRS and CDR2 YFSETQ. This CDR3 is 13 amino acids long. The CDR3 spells CASSLYRDYEQYF.

CDR3 protein: CASSSLAGMNTGELFF. This rearrangement joins TRBV7-7 to TRBJ2-2; absent DNA, TCRdb's TRBD2 call cannot be checked. The CDR3 contains 16 residues. In germline, CDR1 is SSHAT, CDR2 FNYEAQ (reference sequence).

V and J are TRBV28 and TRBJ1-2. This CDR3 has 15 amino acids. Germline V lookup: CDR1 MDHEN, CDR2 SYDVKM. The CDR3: CASSLVPLGARGYTF.

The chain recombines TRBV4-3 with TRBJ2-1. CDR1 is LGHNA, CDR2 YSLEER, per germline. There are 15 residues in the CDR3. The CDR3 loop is CASSQDEAPYNEQFF.

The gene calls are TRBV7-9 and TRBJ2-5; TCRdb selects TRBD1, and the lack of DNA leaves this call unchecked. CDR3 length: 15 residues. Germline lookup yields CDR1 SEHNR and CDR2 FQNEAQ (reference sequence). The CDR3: CASSLPPGRRETQYF. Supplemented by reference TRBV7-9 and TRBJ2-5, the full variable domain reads DTGVSQNPRHKITKRGQNVTFRCDPISEHNRLYWYRQTLGQGPEFLTYFQNEAQLEKSRLLSDRFSAERPKGSFSTLEIQRTEQGDSAMYLCASSLPPGRRETQYFGPGTRLLVL.

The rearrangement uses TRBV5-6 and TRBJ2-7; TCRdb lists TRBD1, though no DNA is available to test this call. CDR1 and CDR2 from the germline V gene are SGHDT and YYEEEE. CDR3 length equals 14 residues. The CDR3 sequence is CASSPDRGAYEQYF.

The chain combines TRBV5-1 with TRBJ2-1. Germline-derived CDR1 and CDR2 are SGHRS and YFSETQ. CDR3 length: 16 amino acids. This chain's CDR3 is CASSLVAGGSYNEQFF.

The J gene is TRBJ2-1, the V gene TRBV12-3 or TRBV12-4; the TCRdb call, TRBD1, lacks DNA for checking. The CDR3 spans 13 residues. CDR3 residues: CASRDRVVVEQFF.

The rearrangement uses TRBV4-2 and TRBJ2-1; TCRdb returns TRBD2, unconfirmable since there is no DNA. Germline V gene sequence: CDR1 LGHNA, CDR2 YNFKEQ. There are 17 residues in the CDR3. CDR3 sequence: CVSSPDLAGVSYNEQFF.

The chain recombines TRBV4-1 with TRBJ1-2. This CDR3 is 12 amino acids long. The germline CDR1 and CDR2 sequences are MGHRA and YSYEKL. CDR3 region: CASSPLKGGYTF.

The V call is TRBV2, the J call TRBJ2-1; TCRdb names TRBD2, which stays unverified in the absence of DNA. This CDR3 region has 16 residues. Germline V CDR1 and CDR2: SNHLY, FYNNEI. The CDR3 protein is CASRQTSGGSYNEQFF.

The CDR3 loop reads CASSRGQGAGSSYNSPLHF. The gene calls are TRBV14 and TRBJ1-6; TCRdb names TRBD1, which stays unverified in the absence of DNA. The germline CDR1 and CDR2 sequences are SGHDN and FVKESK. The CDR3 totals 19 residues. Looking up the rest from reference TRBV14 and TRBJ1-6 gives the full variable domain: EAGVTQFPSHSVIEKGQTVTLRCDPISGHDNLYWYRRVMGKEIKFLLHFVKESKQDESGMPNNRFLAERTGGTYSTLKVQPAELEDSGVYFCASSRGQGAGSSYNSPLHFGNGTRLTVT.

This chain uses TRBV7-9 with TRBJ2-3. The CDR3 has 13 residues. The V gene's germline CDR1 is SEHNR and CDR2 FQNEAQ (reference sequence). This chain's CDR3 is CASSLDLSDTQYF.

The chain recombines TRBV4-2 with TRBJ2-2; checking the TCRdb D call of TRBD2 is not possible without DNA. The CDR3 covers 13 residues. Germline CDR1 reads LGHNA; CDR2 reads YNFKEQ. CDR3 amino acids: CASQLAGTGELFF.

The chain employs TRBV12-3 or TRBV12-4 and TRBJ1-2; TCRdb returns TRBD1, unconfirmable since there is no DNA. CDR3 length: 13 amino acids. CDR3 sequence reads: CASSVYDSYGYTF.

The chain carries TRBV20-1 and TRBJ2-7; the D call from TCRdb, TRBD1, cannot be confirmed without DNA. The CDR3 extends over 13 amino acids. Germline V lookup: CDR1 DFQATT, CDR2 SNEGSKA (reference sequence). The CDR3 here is CSARTGDPYEQYF.

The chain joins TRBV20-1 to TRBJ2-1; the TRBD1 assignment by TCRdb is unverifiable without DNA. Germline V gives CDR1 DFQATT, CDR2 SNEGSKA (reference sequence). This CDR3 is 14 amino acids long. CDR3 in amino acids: CSARDRDHYNEQFF.

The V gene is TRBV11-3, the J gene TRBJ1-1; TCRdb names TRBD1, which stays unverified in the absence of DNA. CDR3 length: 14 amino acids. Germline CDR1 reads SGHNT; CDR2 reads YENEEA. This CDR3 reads CASSLGQGNTEAFF. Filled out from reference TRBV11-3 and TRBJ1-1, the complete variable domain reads EAGVVQSPRYKIIEKKQPVAFWCNPISGHNTLYWYLQNLGQGPELLIRYENEEAVDDSQLPKDRFSAERLKGVDSTLKIQPAELGDSAVYLCASSLGQGNTEAFFGQGTRLTVV.

CDR3: CASSLVGEPKAETQYF. The genes are TRBV7-9 and TRBJ2-5. The CDR3 is 16 residues long. Germline V gene data show CDR1 as SEHNR and CDR2 as FQNEAQ (reference sequence).

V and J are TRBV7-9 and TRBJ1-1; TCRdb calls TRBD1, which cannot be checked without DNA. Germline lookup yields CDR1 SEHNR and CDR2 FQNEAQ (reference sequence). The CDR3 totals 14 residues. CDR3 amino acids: CASSLTTGPTEAFF.

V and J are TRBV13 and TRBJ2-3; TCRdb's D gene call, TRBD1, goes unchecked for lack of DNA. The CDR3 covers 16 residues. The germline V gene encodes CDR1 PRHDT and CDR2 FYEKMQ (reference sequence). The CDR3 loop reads CASSLRDRGRTDTQYF.

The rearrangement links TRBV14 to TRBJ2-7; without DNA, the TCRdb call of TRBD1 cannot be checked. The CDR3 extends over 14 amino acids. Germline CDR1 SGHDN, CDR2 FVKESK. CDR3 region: CASSQTRVPYEQYF.

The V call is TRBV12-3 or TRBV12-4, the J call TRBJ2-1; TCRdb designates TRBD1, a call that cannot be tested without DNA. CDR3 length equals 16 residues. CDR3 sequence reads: CASTVGQASSYNEQFF.

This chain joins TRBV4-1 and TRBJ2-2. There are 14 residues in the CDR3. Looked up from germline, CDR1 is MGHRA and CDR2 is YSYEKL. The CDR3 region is CASSQEAETGELFF.

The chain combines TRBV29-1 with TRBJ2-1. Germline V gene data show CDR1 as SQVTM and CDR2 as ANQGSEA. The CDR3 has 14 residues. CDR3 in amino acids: CSVETGDSYNEQFF.